The source of this T cell receptor (beta chain) is a study of cytomegalovirus exposure and HLA in healthy donors. Primers: 60 Vbeta forward and 13 Jbeta reverse. Measured with immunoSEQ multiplex PCR; TCRdb has only the in-frame clones, and not every one. The sample includes roughly 100,000 clones, 75% to 90% seen only once; the top ten take about 6.9%. Germline CDR1 reads LGHNA; CDR2 reads YSLEER. The V and J ends lost 4 bases and 5 bases, in that order; junction bases with no gene match: 14. This CDR3 has 17 amino acids. This sequence joins TRBV4-3 and TRBJ2-3, with 8 bases fitting TRBD2. Sample: PBMCs. The receptor was derived from a young man in good health and CMV-seropositive. The CDR3 region has the DNA TGCGCCAGCAGCCCCCTCCCTGTAGCGGGGTTGGGAGATACGCAGTATTTT. It is translated as CASSPLPVAGLGDTQYF.